A single sample is the source of the 17 T cell receptor beta chains below, sequenced in a study of a mutant IDH1 vaccine in newly diagnosed glioma. Sample time point: week 23, last vaccination. The content of each vaccine dose was 300 ug of mutant IDH1 20-mer peptide, and topical imiquimod accompanied it. Their recognized antigens are unknown. TCRdb's table, derived via immunoSEQ multiplex PCR, lists solely in-frame clones and lacks some. This sample yields over 35,000 clones, of which roughly 76% are seen a single time; about 5.2% belongs to the top ten. The input for sequencing was PBMCs, taken from a glioma patient whose treatment included an IDH1 peptide vaccine. Receptors originate from a man aged 40-49 years with glioma.

DNA for the CDR3: TGTGCCAGCAGCCAGCAGCAGGACTATGGCTACACCTTC. Translating it yields CASSQQQDYGYTF. The chain carries TRBV11-1 and TRBJ1-2; D remains ambiguous. The length of the CDR3 is 13 residues. V shed 5 bases and J shed 3 bases, with 10 bases lying between them. Germline-derived CDR1 and CDR2 are SGHAT and FQDESV (reference sequence).

This chain uses TRBV10-3 with TRBJ2-3, with 8 bases lining up with TRBD2. Germline CDR1 is ENHRY and CDR2 is SYGVKD. The CDR3 is 15 amino acids. V dropped 10 bases and J dropped 2; count of bases not matched to a gene: 11. The CDR3 protein is CATRSDSGDTDTQYF. CDR3 coding DNA: TGTGCCACCCGTTCCGATAGCGGGGACACAGATACGCAGTATTTT.

This clone was picked up one time. Other DNA sequences in this specimen translate into the identical CDR3. The chain carries TRBV7-6 and TRBJ2-1; 9 positions match TRBD2. Looked up from germline, CDR1 is SGHVS and CDR2 is FNYEAQ. After removal of 1 base from V and 8 bases from J, the junction contained 9 bases not matched to a gene. This CDR3 is 16 amino acids long. CDR3 protein: CASSLGGGRALDEQFF. CDR3 sequence (DNA): TGTGCCAGCAGCTTAGGTGGCGGGAGGGCCTTGGATGAGCAGTTCTTC.

This clone is a singleton in its sample. The chain combines TRBV4-3 with TRBJ1-6; no definite D call. The CDR3 is 14 amino acids. Germline V gene sequence: CDR1 LGHNA, CDR2 YSLEER. With 4 bases removed from V and 6 bases from J, the gap between germline ends came to 10 bases. Here the CDR3 DNA reads TGCGCCAGCAGCCGGGTTACGGGTAATTCACCCCTCCACTTT. It translates to CASSRVTGNSPLHF.

The rearrangement uses TRBV4-2 and TRBJ1-2; 7 bases fit TRBD1. The CDR3 runs to 16 residues. The V gene end was trimmed by 4 bases and the J gene end by 2 bases; junction bases not matched to a gene: 10. Germline CDR1 and CDR2: LGHNA and YNFKEQ. This chain's CDR3 is CASSPSTGTANYGYTF. The CDR3 DNA reads TGTGCCAGCAGCCCCAGTACAGGGACAGCAAACTATGGCTACACCTTC.

CDR3 in DNA: TGTGCCAGCAGCTCCCCCACCGGGGAGCTGTTTTTT. Protein sequence: CASSSPTGELFF. This sequence joins TRBV11-1 and TRBJ2-2; unclear D gene. Germline CDR1 reads SGHAT; CDR2 reads FQDESV (reference sequence). The CDR3 consists of 12 residues. Between the trimmed V and J ends, which lost 4 bases and 4 bases, there was a span of 4 bases.

This clone turned up a few times. The CDR3 protein is CASSLGTASGLRQYF. CDR3 in DNA: TGTGCCAGCAGCTTAGGGACGGCTAGCGGGCTTAGGCAGTACTTC. V usage is TRBV7-2 and J usage is TRBJ2-7; 8 bases map to TRBD2. Unmatched junction bases numbered 11, after V lost 1 base and J lost 9 bases. Per germline, CDR1 SGHTA and CDR2 FQGNSA. This CDR3 comprises 15 residues.

Only one count was recorded for this clone. The CDR3 loop reads CASSRAGTSGGRTGELFF. The CDR3 region has the DNA TGCGCCAGCAGCCGAGCCGGGACTAGCGGGGGGAGGACCGGGGAGCTGTTTTTT. The rearrangement joins TRBV5-1 to TRBJ2-2; 15 bases are a match to TRBD2. V shed 4 bases, J shed 5 bases, and the junction held 9 bases outside the gene matches. The length of the CDR3 is 18 residues. Looked up from germline, CDR1 is SGHRS and CDR2 is YFSETQ.

The chain couples TRBV27 to TRBJ1-2; possibly TRBD1 for D (6 bases). This CDR3 is built from 13 residues. Trimming removed 6 bases at V and 8 bases at J, with 16 bases between. The germline gives CDR1 MNHEY, CDR2 SMNVEV (reference sequence). CDR3 in amino acids: CASSNRDLGGYTF. Here the CDR3 DNA reads TGTGCCAGCAGCAACAGGGACCTCGGAGGCTACACCTTC.

The chain has TRBV19 and TRBJ1-2; the D is unclear. V lost 1 base to trimming and J lost 8 bases, with 11 bases between them. There are 13 residues in the CDR3. Per germline, CDR1 LNHDA and CDR2 SQIVND (reference sequence). The CDR3 coding sequence is TGTGCCAGTAGTATAGCCCCACCCCGGGGCTACACCTTC. Translated, it gives CASSIAPPRGYTF.

The chain couples TRBV5-4 to TRBJ1-2; D uncertain. Per the germline V gene, CDR1 is SGHNT and CDR2 is YYREEE (reference sequence). The CDR3 spans 14 residues. Trimming took off 6 bases at V and 3 bases at J, with 15 bases between the two ends. Written as DNA, the CDR3 is TGTGCCAGCACCGGAGTTACGCCTGACTATGGCTACACCTTC. Translation gives CASTGVTPDYGYTF.

The V and J genes are TRBV7-9 and TRBJ2-3; perhaps TRBD2 as D (6 bases). V gave up 7 bases and J gave up 4 bases, with 6 bases separating them. CDR3 length equals 11 residues. CDR1 and CDR2 from the germline V gene are SEHNR and FQNEAQ (reference sequence). The CDR3 sequence is CASTGADTQYF. For the CDR3, the DNA is TGTGCCAGCACGGGGGCAGATACGCAGTATTTT.

The V and J genes are TRBV9 and TRBJ2-5; a weak D match, TRBD1 (5 bases). V lost 0 bases and J 3 bases, leaving 9 bases between the germline ends. The CDR3 is 14 residues long. Germline values: CDR1 SGDLS, CDR2 YYNGEE. The CDR3 DNA reads TGTGCCAGCAGCGTAGACAACAGGAAAGAGACCCAGTACTTC. It yields the protein CASSVDNRKETQYF.

The V and J genes are TRBV7-2 and TRBJ2-7, with D uncertain. V lost 2 bases and J 4 bases, leaving 9 bases between the germline ends. Germline lookup yields CDR1 SGHTA and CDR2 FQGNSA. This CDR3 region has 13 residues. The CDR3, as DNA: TGTGCCAGCAGCTTAAACTCCCCTTACGAGCAGTACTTC. It encodes CASSLNSPYEQYF. Drawing the rest from reference TRBV7-2 and TRBJ2-7, the complete variable domain is GAGVSQSPSNKVTEKGKDVELRCDPISGHTALYWYRQSLGQGLEFLIYFQGNSAPDKSGLPSDRFSAERTGGSVSTLTIQRTQQEDSAVYLCASSLNSPYEQYFGPGTRLTVT.

This clone occurred a few times. The genes are TRBV7-9 and TRBJ2-7; D may be TRBD1 or TRBD2 (5 bases each). There are 14 residues in the CDR3. Germline V lookup: CDR1 SEHNR, CDR2 FQNEAQ (reference sequence). V lost 1 base to trimming and J lost 2 bases, with 9 bases between them. The CDR3 DNA reads as TGTGCCAGCAGCTTAGTCGGGGCCCCCTACGAGCAGTACTTC. This codes for CASSLVGAPYEQYF.

The gene calls are TRBV4-2 and TRBJ2-3; 10 bases match TRBD2. CDR3 length: 18 residues. Germline values: CDR1 LGHNA, CDR2 YNFKEQ. With V trimmed by 0 bases and J by 2 bases, 8 bases remained unmatched. CDR3 nucleotides: TGTGCCAGCAGCCAAGATGGTCTAGCGGGGGCCAACACAGATACGCAGTATTTT. Amino acids: CASSQDGLAGANTDTQYF.

The table lists this clone with a few counts. J is TRBJ1-5 and V is TRBV21-1; the table's D call, TRBD1, was not checked against the DNA. TRBV21-1 is designated a pseudogene. This CDR3 is built from 16 residues. CDR3 nucleotide sequence: TGTGCCAGCATCTCCGAACAGGGCCAGGGCAATCAGCCCCAGCATTTT. It codes for CASISEQGQGNQPQHF.